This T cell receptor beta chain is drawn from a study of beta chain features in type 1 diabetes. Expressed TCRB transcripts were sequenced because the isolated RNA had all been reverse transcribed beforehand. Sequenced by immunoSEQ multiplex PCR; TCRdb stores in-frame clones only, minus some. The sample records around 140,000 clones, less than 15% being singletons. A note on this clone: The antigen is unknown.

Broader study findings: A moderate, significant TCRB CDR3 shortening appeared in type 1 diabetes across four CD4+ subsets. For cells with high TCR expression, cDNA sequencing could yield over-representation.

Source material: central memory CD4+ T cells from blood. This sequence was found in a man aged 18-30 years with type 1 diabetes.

In nucleotides, the CDR3 is TGTGCCAGCAGCCGAGCGGGGGGCGGCACTGAAGCTTTCTTT. It encodes CASSRAGGGTEAFF. The chain couples TRBV7-9 to TRBJ1-1, with D perhaps TRBD1 (6 bases). CDR3 length equals 14 residues. Germline CDR1 is SEHNR and CDR2 is FQNEAQ (reference sequence). V was pared by 5 bases and J by 4 bases, with 14 bases between.